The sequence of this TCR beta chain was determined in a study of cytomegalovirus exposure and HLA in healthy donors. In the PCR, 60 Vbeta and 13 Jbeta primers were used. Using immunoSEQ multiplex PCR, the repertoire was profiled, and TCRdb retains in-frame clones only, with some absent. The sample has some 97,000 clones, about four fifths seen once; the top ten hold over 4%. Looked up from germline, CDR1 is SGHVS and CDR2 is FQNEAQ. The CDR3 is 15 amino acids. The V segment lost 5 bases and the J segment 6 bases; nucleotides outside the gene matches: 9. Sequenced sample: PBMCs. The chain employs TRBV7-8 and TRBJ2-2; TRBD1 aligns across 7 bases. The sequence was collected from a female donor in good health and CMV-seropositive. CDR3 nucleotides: TGTGCCAGCAGCCGACAGGGCGCGAAACCCGGGGAGCTGTTTTTT. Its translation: CASSRQGAKPGELFF.